The 6 T cell receptor beta chains in this list originate from one sample, sequenced in a study of Ad26.COV2.S vaccination and SARS-CoV-2 variants. Profiled with immunoSEQ multiplex PCR; TCRdb holds only in-frame clones, not every one. The sample lists about 390,000 clones, approximately 91% seen once, with 3.5% in the top ten. This sample's treatment: 15 to 20 received Ad26.COV2.S at low or high dose, single or two shots; several received placebo; per-sample allocation not given. The study sampled participants on day 63 after the first vaccine or placebo injection. The specimen comprised peripheral blood, sampled in a trial of Ad26.COV2.S vaccine versus placebo. Source of these receptors: a person aged 18-65 years who received the Ad26.COV2.S COVID-19 vaccine or a placebo.

V gene TRBV9 combines with J gene TRBJ1-6, with D unresolved. CDR3 length equals 14 residues. Germline CDR1 SGDLS, CDR2 YYNGEE. V was shortened by 1 base and J by 7 bases, with 9 bases between the two germline ends. The CDR3 DNA follows: TGTGCCAGCAGCGTATGGAGCAAAAATTCACCCCTCCACTTT. It translates to CASSVWSKNSPLHF.

This chain joins TRBV5-6 and TRBJ1-2, with D possibly being TRBD1 (6 bases). Germline-derived CDR1 and CDR2 are SGHDT and YYEEEE. Trimming removed 0 bases from V and 5 bases from J, with 11 bases in between. CDR3 length equals 14 residues. CDR3 residues: CASSLGAGVYGYTF. The DNA of the CDR3 is TGTGCCAGCAGCTTGGGGGCAGGGGTTTATGGCTACACCTTC.

As to this clone: The sample carries other DNA sequences with the same CDR3. The chain has TRBV12-3 or TRBV12-4 and TRBJ1-1; maybe TRBD1 (6 bases). Trimming took 5 bases from V and 5 from J, leaving 12 bases between them. The CDR3 is 13 residues long. The CDR3 region is CASSLQGGTEAFF. For the CDR3, the DNA is TGTGCCAGCAGTCTACAGGGAGGAACTGAAGCTTTCTTT.

This clone was seen just once. This rearrangement joins TRBV28 to TRBJ1-2; no definite D call. V was shortened by 6 bases and J by 4 bases, with 12 bases between the two germline ends. The CDR3 has 13 residues. Germline CDR1 reads MDHEN; CDR2 reads SYDVKM. The CDR3 sequence: CASRLQTLYGYTF. CDR3 nucleotides: TGTGCCAGCAGGCTCCAGACTCTCTATGGCTACACCTTC.

This chain connects TRBV15 to TRBJ1-1; TRBD1 might be the D (5 bases). This CDR3 has 17 amino acids. From germline, CDR1 is LNHNV and CDR2 YYDKDF (reference sequence). Trimming removed 0 bases at V and 0 bases at J, with 14 bases between. The CDR3 nucleotides read TGTGCCACCAGCAGAGATGAGGGACTAGTCGTGAACACTGAAGCTTTCTTT. Translated: CATSRDEGLVVNTEAFF.

The V call is TRBV5-1, the J call TRBJ1-1; no firm D call. Trimming pared 4 bases from V and 2 bases from J, leaving 9 bases between. The CDR3 is 13 residues long. Per the germline V gene, CDR1 is SGHRS and CDR2 is YFSETQ. The CDR3 loop is CASSQEINTEAFF. In DNA, the CDR3 is TGCGCCAGCAGCCAGGAAATAAACACTGAAGCTTTCTTT. The full variable domain, its missing parts supplied by reference TRBV5-1 and TRBJ1-1, is KAGVTQTPRYLIKTRGQQVTLSCSPISGHRSVSWYQQTPGQGLQFLFEYFSETQRNKGNFPGRFSGRQFSNSRSEMNVSTLELGDSALYLCASSQEINTEAFFGQGTRLTVV.